A single T cell receptor beta chain is shown here with its context. Its antigen is not yet known. One base away there is no much larger clone; base qualities are not given. This record belongs to a study of CD8 T cells in Susac syndrome (dated by TCRdb to about 2019). In terms of the full investigation: Repertoire sequencing was used to test whether CD8+ T cell activation and differentiation in Susac syndrome was antigen driven.

What the authors observed across the whole study: The study acknowledged that relatively few individuals were included in the TCR sequencing and HLA analysis.

High-throughput TCR beta sequencing profiled peripheral blood CD8+ and CD4+ T cells from healthy donors, Susac syndrome patients and multiple sclerosis patients. Multiple sclerosis controls were treatment-naive patients with stable or active relapsing-remitting disease fulfilling revised McDonald criteria. Bulk CD8+ and CD4+ T cells were purified by magnetic negative isolation, while CD8+ TEMRA cells were enriched using FACS. Blood was collected in EDTA tubes and processed within 24 hours, with PBMCs isolated through density gradient centrifugation. PBMCs intended for TCR sequencing were cryopreserved in liquid nitrogen and thawed later in a water bath at 37 degrees C. The sorted or isolated CD4+, CD8+ and CD8+ TEMRA cells had a purity of 90% or higher. RNA was extracted with the RNeasy kit and about 0.5 to 1 ug was reverse transcribed using random hexamers. The immunoSEQ multiplex PCR assay, which covers 54 Vbeta and 13 Jbeta segments, was used to amplify TCR beta CDR3 regions. Bias from PCR amplification was corrected by using a synthetic template baseline for primer optimization and for computational correction. Per the authors' processing: Reads were annotated to V, D and J genes per IMGT and analyzed with immunoSEQ Analyzer, keeping only productive sequences. To calculate clonality, Shannon entropy was normalized by log2 of the number of productive unique sequences and then subtracted from one. For each patient and control, public and private clones were evaluated among the 100 most prevalent clones. Clones were defined as Susac-specific if absent from the healthy and MS cohorts, from 900 to 1,300 published viral clones and from other ImmuneACCESS disease sequences. Clones were called with MiXCR by TCRdb after fastp trimmed the public reads at Q25, and only in-frame beta chains were retained. For every CDR3 protein sequence, its rows merge into one entry that carries the most common genes and DNA. The authors' filters were not applied to this entry. Present in this sample are 180,000 or so distinct CDR3 sequences, more than 90% of which were seen just once. The ten largest account for roughly 0.094% of the sample.

The TCR comes from a human donor with multiple sclerosis. Sequencing was performed on CD4+ T cells from PBMCs.

The CDR3 region: CSVEAGGLKDTQYF. The DNA is as follows: TGCAGCGTTGAGGCGGGGGGCCTCAAAGATACGCAGTATTTT. The chain is assembled from TRBV29-1 and TRBJ2-3, and 8 junction bases match TRBD2. Its CDR3 holds 14 amino acids, cysteine through phenylalanine. The sequence is cut down to CDR3 DNA, 42 bases in frame from base 1. V trim: 3 bases; J trim: 5 bases; unmatched bases: 7. Taken from the germline V gene, the CDR1 and CDR2 loops are SQVTM and ANQGSEA.